Reported below is one TCR beta chain. The antigen is unknown. It was with 60 Vbeta and 13 Jbeta primers that the PCR ran. Assay: immunoSEQ multiplex PCR; the TCRdb copy retains only in-frame clones and omits some. The repertoire includes around 160,000 clones, 80% to 90% of them detected once, and about 9.3% sits in the top ten. The record originates from a study of cytomegalovirus exposure and HLA in healthy donors. The study, taken as a whole, reports: What a later analysis reportedly showed was that an Asian-associated ancestry cluster had fewer N-insertions than the roughly 720-donor mean. For most subjects, TCR beta sequences were reported to predict HLA-A and HLA-B alleles with accuracy.

The clonotype originates from a man between 18 and 35 years old in good health and CMV-seropositive. The sample was PBMCs.

CDR3 sequence reads: CASMLRELTYEQYF. Here the CDR3 DNA reads TGTGCCAGCATGCTTAGAGAGTTGACCTACGAGCAGTACTTC. V is TRBV11-2 and J is TRBJ2-7; D is unresolved. Trimming removed 7 bases at V and 2 bases at J, with 15 bases between. The CDR3 is 14 residues long. Germline CDR1 reads SGHAT; CDR2 reads FQNNGV. Supplemented by reference TRBV11-2 and TRBJ2-7, the full variable domain reads EAGVAQSPRYKIIEKRQSVAFWCNPISGHATLYWYQQILGQGPKLLIQFQNNGVVDDSQLPKDRFSAERLKGVDSTLKIQPAKLEDSAVYLCASMLRELTYEQYFGPGTRLTVT.